This T cell receptor (beta chain) was identified during a study of human T cells and chemical hapten exposure. As for the study in general: Per-sample TCR yield variation was attributed mainly to small pooled library volume differences.

Remarks on this clonotype: No antigen is known for it.

Time point denoted: healthy volunteer bleed at 2 weeks. Total RNA was isolated from whole blood that had not been fractionated. The study's library attached unique molecular identifiers to single cDNA molecules. In the study's own analysis: Sample TCR totals centred on a median of around 100,000, ranging about 20,000 to 690,600. MiXCR, run by TCRdb on the RACE reads, gives a single entry per CDR3 protein. TCRdb's processing, not the authors', yielded these V and J calls. The repertoire holds roughly 120,000 distinct CDR3 sequences, around 8.2% seen once, with roughly 2% in the top ten. The CDR3 loop spans 11 amino acids. The V gene lost 5 bases and the J gene lost 5 bases, with 6 bases spanning the gap. CDR1 and CDR2 (germline): SQVTM, ANQGSEA. General study results and limits: TCRs at a frequency above 1 in 1000 stayed unchanged with DPC sensitization.

The sample consisted of whole blood. The genes are TRBV29-1 and TRBJ2-2; D might be TRBD2 (5 bases). The TCR originated in a male donor in good health. Some clones in this sample may be carry-over from other donors' samples. The CDR3 DNA follows: TGCAGCGTTTGGAGGACCGGGGAGCTGTTTTTT. This translates into CSVWRTGELFF.